These T cell receptor beta chains were read from a single sample in a study of OX40 agonist ivuxolimab in advanced cancers. The assay was immunoSEQ multiplex PCR, and TCRdb's table has in-frame clones only and misses some. The repertoire holds 77,000 or so clones, with 90% as singletons. Here the sequenced sample was CD4+ or CD8+ T cells sorted from blood, taken in a trial of the OX40 agonist ivuxolimab. These receptors were obtained from an adult with an advanced solid tumor such as melanoma, head and neck, liver or kidney cancer. Both conserved end residues are part of each CDR3. D genes are given only for firm matches. A clone size is listed for some rows: how often the clone was seen (once, few, many), or a class if it is expanded.

abundance	d_gene	v_gene	j_gene	CDR3aa	CDR3nt
.	.	TRBV7-2	TRBJ2-7	CASSLNHYEQYF	TGTGCCAGCAGCTTAAACCACTACGAGCAGTACTTC
.	TRBD2	TRBV5-4	TRBJ2-7	CASSLVGSGAYEQYF	TGTGCCAGCAGCTTGGTGGGTAGCGGGGCCTACGAGCAGTACTTC
few	TRBD1	TRBV11-3	TRBJ2-2	CASTPGQDNTGELFF	TGTGCCAGCACCCCCGGACAGGACAACACCGGGGAGCTGTTTTTT
.	TRBD1	TRBV5-4	TRBJ2-2	CASSPGQGALTGELFF	TGCGCCAGCAGCCCGGGACAGGGGGCTCTCACCGGGGAGCTGTTTTTT
.	TRBD2	TRBV5-1	TRBJ2-7	CASSPIAGLSSYEQYF	TGCGCCAGCAGCCCAATAGCGGGGTTAAGCTCCTACGAGCAGTACTTC
.	.	TRBV5-4	TRBJ2-7	CASSLGNSDEQYF	TGTGCCAGCAGCTTGGGTAACAGCGACGAGCAGTACTTC
.	TRBD2	TRBV27	TRBJ2-1	CASSLRTSGRYYNEQFF	TGTGCCAGCAGTTTACGGACTAGCGGGAGGTATTATAATGAGCAGTTCTTC
.	TRBD1	TRBV7-8	TRBJ1-3	CASSLVGGTGALGNTIYF	TGTGCCAGCAGCTTAGTGGGGGGGACAGGGGCATTAGGAAACACCATATATTTT
once	.	TRBV11-2	TRBJ2-1	CASSFTGNFYNEQFF	TGTGCCAGCAGCTTTACGGGGAATTTCTACAATGAGCAGTTCTTC
medium-sized	.	TRBV15	TRBJ1-2	CATSTRATGVGYTF	TGTGCCACCAGCACCAGAGCGACAGGAGTTGGCTACACCTTC
.	.	TRBV28	TRBJ2-7	CASRQKGYEQYF	TGTGCCAGCAGACAAAAGGGATACGAGCAGTACTTC
.	.	TRBV7-2	TRBJ1-5	CASSSADNQPQHF	TGTGCCAGCAGCTCGGCGGACAATCAGCCCCAGCATTTT
once	TRBD2	TRBV5-1	TRBJ2-1	CASSPTSGATYNEQFF	TGCGCCAGCAGCCCCACGAGCGGGGCGACCTACAATGAGCAGTTCTTC
.	.	TRBV7-8	TRBJ1-2	CASSLVSAGAGYGYTF	TGTGCCAGCAGCTTAGTTTCGGCAGGGGCAGGCTATGGCTACACCTTC
.	.	TRBV7-9	TRBJ2-6	CASSLHEANVLTF	TGTGCCAGCAGCCTACACGAGGCCAACGTCCTGACTTTC
.	TRBD2	TRBV6-1	TRBJ2-2	CASSEAVAGGANTGELFF	TGTGCCAGCAGTGAAGCAGTAGCGGGGGGCGCGAACACCGGGGAGCTGTTTTTT
.	TRBD2	TRBV5-5	TRBJ2-7	CASSSNPGLADYEQYF	TGTGCCAGCAGCTCGAACCCGGGACTAGCTGACTACGAGCAGTACTTC
few	.	TRBV7-3	TRBJ2-5	CASSLRGGAGETQYF	TGTGCCAGCAGCTTAAGAGGTGGGGCAGGGGAGACCCAGTACTTC
.	TRBD2	TRBV7-2	TRBJ2-1	CASSLDSGGARNEQFF	TGTGCCAGCAGCTTAGATAGCGGGGGGGCCCGCAATGAGCAGTTCTTC
.	TRBD1	TRBV7-2	TRBJ1-2	CASSPGQGAGGYTF	TGTGCCAGCAGCCCCGGACAGGGGGCGGGAGGCTACACCTTC
.	.	TRBV7-9	TRBJ1-1	CASSPVYGEAFF	TGTGCCAGCAGTCCGGTCTACGGTGAAGCTTTCTTT
.	TRBD1	TRBV5-1	TRBJ2-3	CASSLGTGGPSGGTQYF	TGCGCCAGCAGCTTGGGGACAGGGGGCCCGTCGGGTGGTACGCAGTATTTT
few	TRBD1	TRBV6-5	TRBJ2-1	CASSYRTGGGQFF	TGTGCCAGCAGCTACAGGACAGGTGGAGGGCAGTTCTTC
once	TRBD1	TRBV4-3	TRBJ2-2	CASSPRDRGPTGELFF	TGCGCCAGCAGCCCCCGGGACAGGGGGCCCACCGGGGAGCTGTTTTTT
.	.	TRBV28	TRBJ2-5	CASSLSGLQETQYF	TGTGCCAGCAGTTTGTCCGGACTACAAGAGACCCAGTACTTC
.	TRBD1	TRBV5-1	TRBJ1-2	CASSLAQGAFGYTF	TGCGCCAGCAGCTTGGCCCAGGGGGCATTTGGCTACACCTTC
.	TRBD2	TRBV7-7	TRBJ2-3	CASSSGLAGTDTQYF	TGTGCCAGCAGCTCGGGACTAGCGGGTACAGATACGCAGTATTTT
once	TRBD2	TRBV7-9	TRBJ2-2	CASLRGGPNTGELFF	TGTGCCAGCCTCCGGGGGGGCCCGAACACCGGGGAGCTGTTTTTT
once	TRBD2	TRBV5-6	TRBJ2-5	CASSLGRGGSETQYF	TGTGCCAGCAGCTTGGGGCGGGGGGGAAGCGAGACCCAGTACTTC
.	TRBD1	TRBV28	TRBJ2-7	CASGSQGADEQYF	TGTGCCAGCGGGTCGCAGGGGGCGGACGAGCAGTACTTC
.	.	TRBV19	TRBJ1-4	CASAGDSTNEKLFF	TGTGCCAGTGCGGGGGATTCAACTAATGAAAAACTGTTTTTT
.	TRBD1	TRBV30	TRBJ1-5	CASTTGTGPSQPQHF	TGTGCCTCTACCACCGGGACAGGGCCTTCACAGCCCCAGCATTTT
.	.	TRBV10-3	TRBJ1-2	CAISEWGADGYTF	TGTGCCATCAGTGAATGGGGGGCAGACGGCTACACCTTC
.	TRBD1	TRBV19	TRBJ2-7	CASRQDRDYEQYF	TGTGCCAGTAGGCAGGACAGGGACTACGAGCAGTACTTC
.	.	TRBV14	TRBJ2-1	CASSQTLGEQFF	TGTGCCAGCAGCCAGACTCTGGGTGAGCAGTTCTTC
.	.	TRBV5-4	TRBJ2-3	CASSLARNTDTQYF	TGTGCCAGCAGCTTGGCACGGAACACAGATACGCAGTATTTT
.	TRBD1	TRBV11-3	TRBJ2-7	CASSAGQGYEQYF	TGTGCCAGCAGCGCCGGACAGGGCTACGAGCAGTACTTC
few	.	TRBV6-1	TRBJ2-7	CASSWGRREQYF	TGTGCCAGCAGTTGGGGGCGCCGAGAGCAGTACTTC
.	.	TRBV7-3	TRBJ2-7	CASSDPERKYF	TGTGCCAGCAGCGACCCTGAGAGGAAGTACTTC
.	.	TRBV5-1	TRBJ1-1	CASSPGLTLYTEAFF	TGCGCCAGCAGCCCTGGACTTACCTTATACACTGAAGCTTTCTTT
.	TRBD1	TRBV18	TRBJ1-5	CASRQTTGGNQPQHF	TGTGCCAGTCGCCAGACAACAGGGGGCAATCAGCCCCAGCATTTT
.	TRBD2	TRBV7-2	TRBJ2-1	CASSPAGRGAYNEQFF	TGTGCCAGCAGCCCAGCGGGGCGGGGGGCCTACAATGAGCAGTTCTTC
.	.	TRBV7-8	TRBJ2-7	CASSFTTGTEQYF	TGTGCCAGCAGCTTCACCACAGGGACCGAGCAGTACTTC